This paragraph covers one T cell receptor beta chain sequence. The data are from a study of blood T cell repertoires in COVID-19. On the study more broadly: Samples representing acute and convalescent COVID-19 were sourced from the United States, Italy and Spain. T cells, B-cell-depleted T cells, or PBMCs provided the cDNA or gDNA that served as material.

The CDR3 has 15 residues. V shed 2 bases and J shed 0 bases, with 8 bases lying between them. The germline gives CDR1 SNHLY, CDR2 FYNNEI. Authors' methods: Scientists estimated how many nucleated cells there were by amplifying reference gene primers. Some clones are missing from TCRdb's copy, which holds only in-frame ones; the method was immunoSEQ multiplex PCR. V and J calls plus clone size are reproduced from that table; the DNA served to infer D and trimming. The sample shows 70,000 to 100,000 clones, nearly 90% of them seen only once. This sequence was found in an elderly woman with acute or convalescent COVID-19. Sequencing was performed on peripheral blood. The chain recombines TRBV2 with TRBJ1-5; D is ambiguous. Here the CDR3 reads CASSETDYSNQPQHF. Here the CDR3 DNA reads TGTGCCAGCAGTGAAACAGATTATAGCAATCAGCCCCAGCATTTT.